The T cell receptor (beta chain) described here comes from a study of early T cells in non-severe SARS-CoV-2 infection. Individual cDNA molecules were tagged with unique molecular identifiers, the study reported. TCRdb called the 5' RACE reads again in MiXCR, with one record for every CDR3 protein. Counted here are fewer than 30,000 distinct CDR3 sequences, about 6.6% occurring once; the ten biggest clones make up about 34%. Trimming took 3 bases from V and 0 from J, leaving 15 bases between them. Germline CDR1 is DFQATT and CDR2 is SNEGSKA (reference sequence). The CDR3 has 15 residues. Sequenced here: whole blood, sampled at baseline. The genes are TRBV20-1 and TRBJ2-7; D is unclear. The sequence was collected from an adult who was a healthcare worker with PCR-confirmed SARS-CoV-2 infection or an uninfected control (not recorded which). The CDR3 DNA follows: TGCAGTGCTAGCGGCGATGTGGAGAGCTCCTACGAGCAGTACTTC. It codes for CSASGDVESSYEQYF.